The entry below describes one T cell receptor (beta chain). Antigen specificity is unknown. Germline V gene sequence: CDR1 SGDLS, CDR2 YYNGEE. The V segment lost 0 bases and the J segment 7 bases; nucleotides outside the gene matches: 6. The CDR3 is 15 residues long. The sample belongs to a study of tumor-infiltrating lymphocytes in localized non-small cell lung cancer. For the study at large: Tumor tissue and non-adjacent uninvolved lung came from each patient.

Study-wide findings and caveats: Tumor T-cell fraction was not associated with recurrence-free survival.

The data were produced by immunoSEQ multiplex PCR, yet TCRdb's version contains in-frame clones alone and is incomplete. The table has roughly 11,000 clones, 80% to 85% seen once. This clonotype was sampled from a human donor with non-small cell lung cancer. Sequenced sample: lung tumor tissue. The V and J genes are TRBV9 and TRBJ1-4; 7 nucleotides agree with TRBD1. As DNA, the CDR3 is TGTGCCAGCAGCGTAGAAAAGGGGGCCTTTGAAAAACTGTTTTTT. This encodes CASSVEKGAFEKLFF.